Below are 9 T cell receptor beta chains sequenced from a single sample in a study of siplizumab effects on memory and regulatory T cells. Sequenced by immunoSEQ multiplex PCR; TCRdb stores in-frame clones only, minus some. The sample lists approximately 46,000 clones, about 94% occurring once. The specimen sequenced was CD8+ T cells sorted from blood. The receptors shown here come from a human donor in good health.

V usage is TRBV5-4 and J usage is TRBJ2-1, with 7 bases fitting TRBD2. Germline V CDR1 and CDR2: SGHNT, YYREEE (reference sequence). V lost 2 bases, J lost 7 bases, and 6 bases stayed unmatched. CDR3 length: 14 amino acids. The CDR3 coding sequence is TGTGCCAGCAGCTTCGCGGGAGATGGGAATGAGCAGTTCTTC. Protein: CASSFAGDGNEQFF.

This chain links TRBV30 with TRBJ2-1, with 15 bases aligning to TRBD2. Germline loops: CDR1 GTSNPN, CDR2 SVGIG (reference sequence). The CDR3 runs to 19 residues. After removal of 4 bases from V and 5 bases from J, the junction contained 15 bases not matched to a gene. CDR3 loop: CAWNKYGLAGGPGHNEQFF. In nucleotides, the CDR3 is TGTGCCTGGAATAAGTATGGACTAGCGGGAGGGCCAGGTCACAATGAGCAGTTCTTC.

The rearrangement links TRBV11-2 to TRBJ2-7; D unclear. Trimming pared 7 bases from V and 2 bases from J, leaving 9 bases between. The germline V gene encodes CDR1 SGHAT and CDR2 FQNNGV. The CDR3 consists of 12 residues. This chain's CDR3 is CASTLDAYEQYF. The CDR3, as DNA: TGTGCCAGCACCCTAGACGCCTACGAGCAGTACTTC.

The chain has TRBV11-2 and TRBJ2-7, with 9 positions matching TRBD2. This CDR3 is built from 15 residues. V lost 5 bases, J lost 3 bases, and 8 bases stayed unmatched. Germline V CDR1 and CDR2: SGHAT, FQNNGV. DNA for the CDR3: TGTGCCAGCAGCCCAGCGGCGGGAGGGATCTACGAGCAGTACTTC. The encoded protein is CASSPAAGGIYEQYF.

The chain employs TRBV7-3 and TRBJ2-1; D unresolved. Germline V gene data show CDR1 as SGHTA and CDR2 as FQGTGA. Trimming removed 0 bases from V and 4 bases from J, with 4 bases in between. This CDR3 comprises 13 residues. Here the CDR3 DNA reads TGTGCCAGCAGCTTAACAGAATACAATGAGCAGTTCTTC. Its protein is CASSLTEYNEQFF.

The chain has TRBV9 and TRBJ1-2; D unclear. Germline CDR1 reads SGDLS; CDR2 reads YYNGEE. V lost 3 bases to trimming and J lost 2 bases, with 14 bases between them. The CDR3 covers 15 residues. The CDR3 loop is CASSDPLDPNYGYTF. CDR3 sequence (DNA): TGTGCCAGCAGCGACCCCCTGGATCCCAACTATGGCTACACCTTC.

The chain recombines TRBV14 with TRBJ1-4; D is perhaps TRBD1 (5 bases). The CDR3 is 15 residues long. Trimming stripped 4 bases from V and 7 bases from J, with 16 bases between. Germline-derived CDR1 and CDR2 are SGHDN and FVKESK. CDR3 bases: TGTGCCAGCAGCCTCGACGGGGCCCGAGGTGAAAAACTGTTTTTT. Amino acids: CASSLDGARGEKLFF. Together with reference TRBV14 and TRBJ1-4, the CDR3 gives the full variable domain: EAGVTQFPSHSVIEKGQTVTLRCDPISGHDNLYWYRRVMGKEIKFLLHFVKESKQDESGMPNNRFLAERTGGTYSTLKVQPAELEDSGVYFCASSLDGARGEKLFFGSGTQLSVL.

This chain uses TRBV19 with TRBJ2-6, with TRBD1 identical over 8 bases. The CDR3 spans 19 residues. Germline CDR1 is LNHDA and CDR2 is SQIVND (reference sequence). Trimming at V came to 6 bases and at J to 0 bases, leaving 13 bases not matched to a gene. The CDR3 DNA follows: TGTGCCAGTAGCTTAGAACGGGACAGGTCAGTCTCTGGGGCCAACGTCCTGACTTTC. Translating it yields CASSLERDRSVSGANVLTF.

The chain joins TRBV18 to TRBJ1-5; D remains ambiguous. Germline-derived CDR1 and CDR2 are KGHSH and LQKENI. The CDR3 totals 14 residues. Trimming shortened V by 0 bases and J by 4 bases, and 7 bases separated the two germline ends. Written as DNA, the CDR3 is TGTGCCAGCTCACCACCCTACCAAAATCAGCCCCAGCATTTT. This gives the protein CASSPPYQNQPQHF.